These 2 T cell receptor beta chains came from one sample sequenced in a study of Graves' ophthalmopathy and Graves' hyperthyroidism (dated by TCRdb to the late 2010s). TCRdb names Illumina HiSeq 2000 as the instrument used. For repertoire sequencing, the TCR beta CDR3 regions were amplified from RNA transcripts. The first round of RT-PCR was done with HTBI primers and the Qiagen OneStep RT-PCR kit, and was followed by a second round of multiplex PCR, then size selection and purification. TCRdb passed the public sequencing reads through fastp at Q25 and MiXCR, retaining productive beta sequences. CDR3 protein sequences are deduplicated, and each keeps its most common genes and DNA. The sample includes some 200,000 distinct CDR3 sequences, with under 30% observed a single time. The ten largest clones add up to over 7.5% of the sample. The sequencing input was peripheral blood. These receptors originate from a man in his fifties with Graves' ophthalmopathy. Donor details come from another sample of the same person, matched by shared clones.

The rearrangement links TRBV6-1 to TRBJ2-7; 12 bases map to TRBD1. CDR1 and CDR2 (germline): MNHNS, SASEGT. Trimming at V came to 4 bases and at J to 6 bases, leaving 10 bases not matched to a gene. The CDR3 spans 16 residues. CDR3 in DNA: TGTGCCAGCAGTGCTCCCCCGGGACAGGGGGCACGCGAGCAGTACTTC. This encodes CASSAPPGQGAREQYF.

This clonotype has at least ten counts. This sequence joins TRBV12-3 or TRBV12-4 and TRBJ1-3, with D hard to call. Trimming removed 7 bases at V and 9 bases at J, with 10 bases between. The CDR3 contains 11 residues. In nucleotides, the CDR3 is TGTGCCAGCACCCACCGGGGCACCATATATTTT. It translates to CASTHRGTIYF.